This T cell receptor beta chain comes out of a study of blood T cell repertoires in COVID-19. Study-wide context: Acute and convalescent COVID-19 samples came from the United States, Italy and Spain. The analysed material was cDNA or gDNA that came from T cells, B-cell-depleted T cells, or PBMCs.

Authors' processing steps: Cell counts per sample came from amplifying reference gene primers. The data were produced by immunoSEQ multiplex PCR, yet TCRdb's version contains in-frame clones alone and is incomplete. The V and J calls and clone size come from that table; D and trimming were worked out from the DNA. The data show 55,000 to 65,000 clones, roughly 82% seen once. Trimming removed 4 bases at V and 4 bases at J, with 16 bases between. Germline V gene lookup returns CDR1 SGDLS and CDR2 YYNGEE. CDR3 size: 15 residues. The J gene is TRBJ2-3, the V gene TRBV9, with D perhaps TRBD1 (7 bases). The sample taken for sequencing was peripheral blood. This receptor was taken from a woman aged 55-75 years with acute or convalescent COVID-19. This chain's CDR3 is CASSLRQGGSDTQYF. CDR3 DNA sequence: TGTGCCAGCAGCCTCCGACAGGGAGGCTCAGATACGCAGTATTTT.